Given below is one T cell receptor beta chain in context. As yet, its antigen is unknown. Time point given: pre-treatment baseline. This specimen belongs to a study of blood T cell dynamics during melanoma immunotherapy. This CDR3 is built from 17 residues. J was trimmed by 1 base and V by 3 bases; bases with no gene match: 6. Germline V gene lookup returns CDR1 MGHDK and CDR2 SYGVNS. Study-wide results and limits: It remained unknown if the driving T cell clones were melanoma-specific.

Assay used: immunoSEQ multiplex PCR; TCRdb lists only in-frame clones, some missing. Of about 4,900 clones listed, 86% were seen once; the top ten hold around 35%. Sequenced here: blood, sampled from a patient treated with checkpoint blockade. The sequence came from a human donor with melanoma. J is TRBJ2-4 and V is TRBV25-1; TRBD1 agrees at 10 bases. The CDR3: CASSDLGQGPAKNIQYF. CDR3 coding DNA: TGTGCCAGCAGTGATCTGGGACAGGGGCCTGCCAAAAACATTCAGTACTTC.